Presented here are 12 T cell receptor beta chains from one specimen sequenced in a study of T-cell memory formation after mild COVID-19. MiXCR, run by TCRdb on the 5' RACE reads, gives a single entry per CDR3 protein. The sample includes a few hundred thousand distinct CDR3 sequences, approximately 9% of them seen just once. Sequencing used PBMCs or a T cell subset sorted from them (not recorded which). Receptor source: a man in his late teens or twenties who had mild COVID-19 (a few samples of this study predate the infection). Cell type and time point are not known.

This clonotype was seen more than once but under ten times. The V gene is TRBV20-1, the J gene TRBJ1-1; D remains ambiguous. The V gene's germline CDR1 is DFQATT and CDR2 SNEGSKA (reference sequence). Between the trimmed V and J ends, which lost 5 bases and 0 bases, there was a span of 10 bases. CDR3 length equals 13 residues. CDR3 sequence: CSAPTGLNTEAFF. In DNA, the CDR3 is TGCAGTGCTCCCACCGGCCTGAACACTGAAGCTTTCTTT.

The genes are TRBV5-1 and TRBJ2-2; D gene uncertain. Trimming stripped 1 base from V and 0 bases from J, with 7 bases between. Germline V gene sequence: CDR1 SGHRS, CDR2 YFSETQ. This CDR3 spans 15 amino acids. The CDR3 spells CASSLQDPNTGELFF. CDR3 bases: TGCGCCAGCAGCTTGCAAGATCCGAACACCGGGGAGCTGTTTTTT.

The chain employs TRBV4-1 and TRBJ1-2; TRBD1 aligns across 7 bases. The V gene's germline CDR1 is MGHRA and CDR2 YSYEKL. The ends lost 4 bases at V and 0 bases at J; junction bases unmatched: 5. This CDR3 comprises 15 residues. The CDR3 DNA reads as TGCGCCAGCAGCCGCCCGGGACAGCCTAACTATGGCTACACCTTC. This gives the protein CASSRPGQPNYGYTF.

This clonotype came up once. The V gene is TRBV3-1, the J gene TRBJ2-1; 11 bases are shared with TRBD2. This CDR3 has 17 amino acids. CDR1 is LGHDT, CDR2 YNNKEL, per germline (reference sequence). V was clipped by 1 base and J by 0 bases; unmatched bases: 2. The CDR3 is CASSQASGGSSYNEQFF. The CDR3 DNA is TGTGCCAGCAGCCAAGCTAGCGGGGGGTCCTCCTACAATGAGCAGTTCTTC.

This clonotype was seen a handful of times. The chain is built from TRBV11-2 and TRBJ2-1, with 8 bases aligning to TRBD2. The V gene's germline CDR1 is SGHAT and CDR2 FQNNGV. The CDR3 runs to 12 residues. Trimming at V came to 5 bases and at J to 10 bases, leaving 4 bases not matched to a gene. This CDR3 reads CASSPGGVEQFF. The CDR3 coding sequence is TGTGCCAGCAGCCCCGGGGGGGTAGAGCAGTTCTTC. Full variable domain (missing parts from reference TRBV11-2 and TRBJ2-1): EAGVAQSPRYKIIEKRQSVAFWCNPISGHATLYWYQQILGQGPKLLIQFQNNGVVDDSQLPKDRFSAERLKGVDSTLKIQPAKLEDSAVYLCASSPGGVEQFFGPGTRLTVL.

Many counts were recorded for this clonotype. The chain is built from TRBV6-5 and TRBJ1-5; D unresolved. Per the germline V gene, CDR1 is MNHEY and CDR2 is SVGAGI. V was trimmed by 4 bases and J by 4 bases, leaving 5 bases between them. The CDR3 spans 12 residues. The CDR3 DNA reads as TGTGCCAGCAGTTCCTTGAATCAGCCCCAGCATTTT. Its protein product is CASSSLNQPQHF.

This sequence joins TRBV24-1 and TRBJ2-2; D possibly corresponds to TRBD1 (6 bases). V dropped 5 bases and J dropped 6 bases, with 18 bases sitting between them. The length of the CDR3 is 16 residues. The germline gives CDR1 KGHDR, CDR2 SFDVKD. The chain's CDR3 is CATSAPDTQGPGELFF. CDR3 DNA sequence: TGTGCCACCAGTGCTCCCGATACCCAGGGGCCCGGGGAGCTGTTTTTT.

The chain recombines TRBV20-1 with TRBJ2-5, with 12 bases aligning to TRBD2. Per the germline V gene, CDR1 is DFQATT and CDR2 is SNEGSKA (reference sequence). The trim removed 3 bases at V and 3 bases at J, leaving 5 bases unmatched. The CDR3 is 15 amino acids. For the CDR3, the DNA is TGCAGTGCTAGTGATCGGACTAGCGGGGAAGAGACCCAGTACTTC. Residues: CSASDRTSGEETQYF.

This clonotype was seen a few times. The chain employs TRBV29-1 and TRBJ2-2; D possibly corresponds to TRBD2 (5 bases). From germline, CDR1 is SQVTM and CDR2 ANQGSEA. Trimming took 7 bases from V and 0 from J, leaving 9 bases between them. The CDR3 has 13 amino acids. DNA for the CDR3: TGCAGCGGCGGGCGGACGAACACCGGGGAGCTGTTTTTT. Translation gives CSGGRTNTGELFF.

This clonotype appeared once. The rearrangement uses TRBV6-2 or TRBV6-3 and TRBJ1-4, with D unclear. This CDR3 contains 16 residues. Germline V gives CDR1 MNHEY, CDR2 SVGEGT. V was shortened by 2 bases and J by 0 bases, with 10 bases between the two germline ends. CDR3 region: CASSYRSGATNEKLFF. The CDR3 bases are TGTGCCAGCAGTTACCGCTCCGGAGCAACTAATGAAAAACTGTTTTTT.

The chain recombines TRBV6-2 or TRBV6-3 with TRBJ2-3; tentative D call: TRBD2 (5 bases). Germline values: CDR1 MNHEY, CDR2 SVGEGT. This CDR3 region has 14 residues. V lost 0 bases and J 4 bases, leaving 8 bases between the germline ends. The CDR3 sequence: CASSYSPSSDTQYF. In DNA form, the CDR3 reads TGTGCCAGCAGTTACTCGCCTAGCTCAGATACGCAGTATTTT.

The chain combines TRBV5-1 with TRBJ2-2; D gene uncertain. Looked up from germline, CDR1 is SGHRS and CDR2 is YFSETQ. The CDR3 has 14 residues. Trimming shortened V by 0 bases and J by 2 bases, and 5 bases separated the two germline ends. CDR3 amino acids: CASSLVANTGELFF. CDR3 nucleotides: TGCGCCAGCAGCTTGGTGGCTAACACCGGGGAGCTGTTTTTT.